This entry lists 25 T cell receptor beta chains sequenced from one sample in a study of blood T cell repertoires in COVID-19. Profiled with immunoSEQ multiplex PCR; TCRdb holds only in-frame clones, not every one. The table lists 270,000 or so clones, approximately 87% of them singletons. Specimen: peripheral blood. The receptors were sampled from a woman aged 25 to 39 with COVID-19, enrolled during active disease.

V is TRBV6-5 and J is TRBJ2-7; the D gene is possibly TRBD2 (5 bases). The ends were cut back, 0 bases at V and 3 bases at J, with 9 bases in the middle. The CDR3 is made up of 14 amino acids. Germline CDR1 is MNHEY and CDR2 is SVGAGI. The CDR3 sequence: CASSYSNSGYEQYF. CDR3 coding DNA: TGTGCCAGCAGTTACTCGAACAGCGGCTACGAGCAGTACTTC.

The V and J genes are TRBV30 and TRBJ1-1; D not certain. Trimming stripped 2 bases from V and 5 bases from J, with 12 bases between. The CDR3 has 13 amino acids. CDR1 is GTSNPN and CDR2 is SVGIG in the germline V gene (reference sequence). The CDR3 loop reads CAWSPGRRTEAFF. DNA for the CDR3: TGTGCCTGGAGTCCTGGGAGGAGAACTGAAGCTTTCTTT.

Ten or more counts support this clone. The rearrangement joins TRBV5-4 to TRBJ1-2; a possible D gene is TRBD1 (6 bases). Between the trimmed V and J ends, which lost 4 bases and 5 bases, there was a span of 18 bases. Germline CDR1 SGHNT, CDR2 YYREEE (reference sequence). The CDR3 runs to 15 residues. The CDR3 sequence: CASSEQKDSYYGYTF. For the CDR3, the DNA is TGTGCCAGCAGCGAACAGAAGGACAGTTATTATGGCTACACCTTC.

The genes are TRBV11-2 and TRBJ1-2; D perhaps matches TRBD1 (6 bases). The CDR3 spans 14 residues. Germline CDR1 is SGHAT and CDR2 is FQNNGV. The ends were cut back, 2 bases at V and 2 bases at J, with 9 bases in the middle. The CDR3 region is CASSLRTVNYGYTF. The CDR3 DNA sequence: TGTGCCAGCAGCTTAAGGACAGTCAACTATGGCTACACCTTC.

This clone appeared a single time. The V and J genes are TRBV20-1 and TRBJ1-3, with D unclear. CDR1 and CDR2 from the germline V gene are DFQATT and SNEGSKA (reference sequence). With 6 bases removed from V and 8 bases from J, the gap between germline ends came to 11 bases. The CDR3 runs to 11 residues. CDR3 sequence reads: CSAKDGDTIYF. The CDR3 nucleotides are TGCAGTGCAAAGGACGGGGACACCATATATTTT.

This clone was seen more than once but under ten times. The chain employs TRBV28 and TRBJ1-6; D remains ambiguous. Trimming removed 8 bases from V and 9 bases from J, with 11 bases in between. Germline V lookup: CDR1 MDHEN, CDR2 SYDVKM. CDR3 size: 12 residues. The CDR3 nucleotides are TGTGCCAGCGGTTCTCGCGGTTCACCCCTCCACTTT. Residues: CASGSRGSPLHF.

This chain joins TRBV3-1 (or the pseudogene TRBV3-2) and TRBJ1-2; perhaps TRBD1 as D (6 bases). The ends were cut back, 5 bases at V and 4 bases at J, with 14 bases in the middle. Germline CDR1 reads LGHDT; CDR2 reads YNNKEL (reference sequence). The CDR3 has 14 residues. CDR3 bases: TGTGCCAGCAGCACGACAACACAGGGCTATGGCTACACCTTC. Its translation is CASSTTTQGYGYTF.

The chain joins TRBV6-2 or TRBV6-3 to TRBJ1-1, with TRBD1 identical over 9 bases. The germline gives CDR1 MNHEY, CDR2 SVGEGT. J was trimmed by 2 bases and V by 2 bases; bases with no gene match: 6. The CDR3 totals 16 residues. The CDR3 DNA is TGTGCCAGCAGTTACAGCGCGACAGGGGGTAACACTGAAGCTTTCTTT. Protein product: CASSYSATGGNTEAFF.

This clone was recorded a few times. V gene TRBV5-1 combines with J gene TRBJ2-7, with 8 bases lining up with TRBD1. Germline-derived CDR1 and CDR2 are SGHRS and YFSETQ. This CDR3 is built from 14 residues. The trim removed 2 bases at V and 10 bases at J, leaving 11 bases unmatched. The CDR3 DNA is TGCGCCAGCAGCTTCGATGGGACAGGCTTAATTCAGTACTTC. This gives the protein CASSFDGTGLIQYF.

The chain carries TRBV5-4 and TRBJ2-7, with TRBD2 matching over 9 bases. V lost 0 bases, J lost 4 bases, and 8 bases stayed unmatched. The CDR3 runs to 16 residues. Germline V gene lookup returns CDR1 SGHNT and CDR2 YYREEE (reference sequence). The CDR3 sequence is CASSLDYRTSAYEQYF. CDR3 DNA: TGTGCCAGCAGCTTGGATTATCGGACTAGCGCTTACGAGCAGTACTTC.

This clone was counted between two and nine times. This chain connects TRBV27 to TRBJ2-5; 8 positions match TRBD1. After removal of 4 bases from V and 5 bases from J, the junction contained 6 bases not matched to a gene. The germline CDR1 and CDR2 sequences are MNHEY and SMNVEV (reference sequence). The CDR3 sequence is 14 residues long. CDR3 amino acids: CASSSLGQGETQYF. Written as DNA, the CDR3 is TGTGCCAGCAGTTCCCTTGGACAGGGTGAGACCCAGTACTTC.

The chain is built from TRBV10-2 and TRBJ1-1, with 7 bases identical to TRBD1. This CDR3 comprises 13 residues. Unmatched junction bases numbered 7, after V lost 4 bases and J lost 8 bases. CDR1 is WSHSY and CDR2 is SAAADI in the germline V gene. CDR3 protein: CASSAMTGIEAFF. The CDR3 region has the DNA TGCGCCAGCAGTGCCATGACAGGGATAGAAGCTTTCTTT.

V and J are TRBV7-9 and TRBJ2-2; no definite D call. From germline, CDR1 is SEHNR and CDR2 FQNEAQ (reference sequence). V was pared by 2 bases and J by 4 bases, with 11 bases between. There are 15 residues in the CDR3. CDR3 amino acids: CASSLIGSGTGELFF. The DNA for the CDR3 is TGTGCCAGCAGCTTAATAGGTTCGGGCACCGGGGAGCTGTTTTTT.

In this sample, this clone turned up a few times. V gene TRBV6-1 combines with J gene TRBJ1-6, with a possible D match to TRBD1 (6 bases). Germline CDR1 reads MNHNS; CDR2 reads SASEGT. There are 17 residues in the CDR3. The V gene lost 3 bases and the J gene lost 3 bases, with 15 bases spanning the gap. CDR3 nucleotides: TGTGCCAGCAGTGACGAAGGGGGATTTCTCTATAATTCACCCCTCCACTTT. Translation: CASSDEGGFLYNSPLHF.

The chain links TRBV6-2 or TRBV6-3 to TRBJ2-3; 9 bases line up with TRBD2. The CDR3 is 16 amino acids. V dropped 6 bases and J dropped 0; count of bases not matched to a gene: 7. CDR1 is MNHEY, CDR2 SVGEGT, per germline. CDR3 in DNA: TGTGCCAGCAGCTTCCTAGCGGGGCTTAGCACAGATACGCAGTATTTT. Residues: CASSFLAGLSTDTQYF.

The chain uses TRBV29-1 and TRBJ2-1, with D uncertain. Germline V gene sequence: CDR1 SQVTM, CDR2 ANQGSEA. The ends were cut back, 7 bases at V and 4 bases at J, with 23 bases in the middle. This CDR3 region has 16 residues. The CDR3 DNA is TGCAGCGCTCTCCGCCCTAGGTCGGAACTGTACAATGAGCAGTTCTTC. Translation gives CSALRPRSELYNEQFF.

This clone was detected once. This sequence joins TRBV27 and TRBJ2-5; 8 bases are a match to TRBD2. This CDR3 spans 16 amino acids. Trimming at V came to 4 bases and at J to 7 bases, leaving 14 bases not matched to a gene. Per the germline V gene, CDR1 is MNHEY and CDR2 is SMNVEV (reference sequence). CDR3 amino acids: CASSSNPGGGRWTQYF. CDR3 in DNA: TGTGCCAGCAGTTCAAATCCCGGGGGGGGGAGGTGGACCCAGTACTTC.

This chain connects TRBV5-5 to TRBJ2-3, with 8 bases fitting TRBD1. The CDR3 is 16 residues long. The germline V gene encodes CDR1 SGHKS and CDR2 YYEKEE (reference sequence). The trim removed 5 bases at V and 4 bases at J, leaving 12 bases unmatched. CDR3 amino acids: CASRKPTGASSDTQYF. The DNA for the CDR3 is TGTGCCAGCAGAAAACCGACAGGGGCGTCTTCAGATACGCAGTATTTT. The variable domain in full, with the rest retrieved from reference TRBV5-5 and TRBJ2-3, is DAGVTQSPTHLIKTRGQQVTLRCSPISGHKSVSWYQQVLGQGPQFIFQYYEKEERGRGNFPDRFSARQFPNYSSELNVNALLLGDSALYLCASRKPTGASSDTQYFGPGTRLTVL.

J is TRBJ2-5 and V is TRBV5-6; 7 nucleotides match TRBD2. The junction had 13 bases not matched to a gene; V was cut back by 4 bases and J by 4 bases. This CDR3 region has 16 residues. Germline V lookup: CDR1 SGHDT, CDR2 YYEEEE. The DNA of the CDR3 is TGTGCCAGCAGCCCAGAAGGGCGGGGGAGTCGAGAGACCCAGTACTTC. Protein sequence: CASSPEGRGSRETQYF.

This chain uses TRBV15 with TRBJ2-1; the D gene is possibly TRBD1 (6 bases). Germline CDR1 reads LNHNV; CDR2 reads YYDKDF (reference sequence). The CDR3 has 16 amino acids. V was shortened by 0 bases and J by 5 bases, with 14 bases between the two germline ends. The CDR3 coding sequence is TGTGCCACCAGCAGAGATGAACGCAGGGGAAACAATGAGCAGTTCTTC. This gives the protein CATSRDERRGNNEQFF.

The chain employs TRBV6-6 and TRBJ2-7; 9 nucleotides align to TRBD2. Germline CDR1 MNHNY, CDR2 SVGAGI (reference sequence). The CDR3 has 17 residues. Unmatched junction bases numbered 11, after V lost 5 bases and J lost 0 bases. DNA for the CDR3: TGTGCCAGCAGTCGCGACCTTCTAGCGGGGACCTCCTACGAGCAGTACTTC. Protein product: CASSRDLLAGTSYEQYF.

The chain couples TRBV2 to TRBJ1-2; D gene uncertain. Germline V CDR1 and CDR2: SNHLY, FYNNEI. The CDR3 length is 13 residues. V lost 5 bases to trimming and J lost 4 bases, with 11 bases between them. The DNA of the CDR3 is TGTGCCAGCAGTCCCTCAGGAATCTATGGCTACACCTTC. As protein: CASSPSGIYGYTF.

The count of this clone is one. The chain uses TRBV10-2 and TRBJ2-2; 8 bases align to TRBD2. This CDR3 has 16 amino acids. Trimming cost V 8 bases and J 0 bases; bases outside gene matches: 8. Germline V gene data show CDR1 as WSHSY and CDR2 as SAAADI. For the CDR3, the DNA is TGCGCCAGCCTACTCCCGGGGGGGACGAACACCGGGGAGCTGTTTTTT. It codes for CASLLPGGTNTGELFF.

The CDR3 here is CATNQGGLEAFF. The DNA of the CDR3 is TGTGCCACCAACCAGGGGGGTCTTGAAGCTTTCTTT. The V call is TRBV6-5, the J call TRBJ1-1; TRBD1 matches at 7 bases. The germline V gene encodes CDR1 MNHEY and CDR2 SVGAGI. J gave up 7 bases and V 10 bases, and 9 bases lay outside the gene matches. The CDR3 is 12 amino acids.

This chain joins TRBV5-3 and TRBJ1-5; 7 bases are shared with TRBD1. TRBV5-3 is an open reading frame whose function is uncertain. The J segment lost 0 bases and the V segment lost 0 bases, leaving 18 bases of the junction unmatched. The CDR3 contains 21 residues. The chain's CDR3 is CARSLDEGQVESFYSNQPQHF. Here the CDR3 DNA reads TGTGCCAGAAGCTTGGACGAAGGACAGGTCGAATCCTTCTATAGCAATCAGCCCCAGCATTTT.